The rows below give T cell receptor beta chains drawn from one sample of a study of molecular identifiers for immune sequencing clone quantification. Each CDR3 protein gets one entry after TCRdb re-called the PCR reads with MiXCR. This sample yields 45,000 to 60,000 distinct CDR3 sequences, of which just over 35% are seen a single time; 3% to 4% belongs to the top ten. The sample comprised naive CD8+ T cells from blood, with Jurkat cell RNA spiked in. All receptors derive from a human donor in good health. Some libraries in this study had Jurkat cell RNA spiked in. Each CDR3 is given with its conserved first and last residue.

v_call	cdr3_aa
TRBV12-3/TRBV12-4	CASSFEVEVTGELFF
TRBV12-3/TRBV12-4	CASSLGGADQPQHF
TRBV20-1	CSAKTGTSVYEQYF
TRBV20-1	CSARDLRSYEQYF
TRBV12-3/TRBV12-4	CASSPLWDGELFF
TRBV7-9	CASSPPGTEAFF
TRBV29-1	CSPAGAPYNEQIF
TRBV28	CASSPRLLEQGYYGYTF
TRBV6-2/TRBV6-3	CASSYTSGQDERFF
TRBV12-3/TRBV12-4	CASSYWGCGTDTQDF
TRBV27	CASSLAGVDTQYF
TRBV6-6	CASSDDWDRGYTF
TRBV27	CASSLSDGSPGNEQYF
TRBV9	CASSLSGTSRYNEQFF
TRBV12-5	CASGQGQGAETQYF
TRBV11-2	CASSFPMDTQYF
TRBV6-2/TRBV6-3	CASSYWGSGSLLAKNIQYF
TRBV13	CASSFQTGTDTQYF
TRBV12-3/TRBV12-4	CASTFGFLQPQHF
TRBV5-1	CASSLGIYTTYEQYF
TRBV7-9	CASSPGTGLTYVQYF
TRBV4-1	CASSQEGRAGDTQYF
TRBV12-3/TRBV12-4	CASSQNAGTYYYEQYF
TRBV29-1	CSAYPGQGENTEAFF
TRBV12-3/TRBV12-4	CASDGQATNYGYTF
TRBV7-9	CASSSWTNTDTQYF
TRBV13	CASSGTQSGANVLTF